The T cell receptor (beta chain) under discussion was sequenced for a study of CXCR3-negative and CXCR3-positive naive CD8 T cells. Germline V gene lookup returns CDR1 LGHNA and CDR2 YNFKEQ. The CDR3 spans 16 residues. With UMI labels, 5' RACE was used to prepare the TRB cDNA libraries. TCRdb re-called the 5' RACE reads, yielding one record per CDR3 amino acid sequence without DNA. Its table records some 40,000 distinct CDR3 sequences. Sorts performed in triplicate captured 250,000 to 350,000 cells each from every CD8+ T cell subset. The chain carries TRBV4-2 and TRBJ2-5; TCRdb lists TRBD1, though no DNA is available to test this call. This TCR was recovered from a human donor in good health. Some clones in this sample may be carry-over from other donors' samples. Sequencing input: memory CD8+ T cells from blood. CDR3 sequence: CASSQDRGGRWETQYF.